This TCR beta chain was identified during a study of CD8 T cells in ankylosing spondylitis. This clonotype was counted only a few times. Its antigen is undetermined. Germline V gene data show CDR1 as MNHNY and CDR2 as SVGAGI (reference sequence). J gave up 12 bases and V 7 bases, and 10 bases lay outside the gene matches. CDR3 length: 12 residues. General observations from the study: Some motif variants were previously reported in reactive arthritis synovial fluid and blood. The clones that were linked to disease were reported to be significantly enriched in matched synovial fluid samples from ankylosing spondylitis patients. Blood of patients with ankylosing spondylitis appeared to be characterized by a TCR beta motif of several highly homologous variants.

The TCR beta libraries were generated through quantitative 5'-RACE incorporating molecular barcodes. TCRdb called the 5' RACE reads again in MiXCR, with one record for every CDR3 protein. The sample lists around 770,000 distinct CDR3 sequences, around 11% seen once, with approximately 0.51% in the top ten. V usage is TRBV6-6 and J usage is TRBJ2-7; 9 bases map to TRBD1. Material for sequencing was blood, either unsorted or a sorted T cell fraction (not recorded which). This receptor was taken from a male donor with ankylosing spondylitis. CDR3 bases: TGTGCCAGCACCAACAGCGGGACAGGGTTGTACTTC. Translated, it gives CASTNSGTGLYF.